Given below is one T cell receptor beta chain in context. The data were taken from a study of blood T cell repertoires in COVID-19. Study-wide background: COVID-19 samples collected from the United States, Italy and Spain covered acute and convalescent phases. PBMCs, B-cell-depleted T cells, or T cells provided the cDNA or gDNA that made up the material.

V was clipped by 3 bases and J by 4 bases; unmatched bases: 8. Germline CDR1 KGHSH, CDR2 LQKENI. This CDR3 spans 16 amino acids. Authors' analysis steps: Reference gene primer amplification in the assay estimated nucleated cell counts. Using immunoSEQ multiplex PCR, the repertoire was profiled, and TCRdb retains in-frame clones only, with some absent. V, J and clone size were drawn from that table, and D and trimming were deduced from the DNA. The sample holds approximately 100,000 clones, around 85% seen once. Sample: peripheral blood. The sequence was collected from a woman in her seventies with active or convalescent COVID-19. The chain joins TRBV18 to TRBJ1-5; TRBD1 matches 8 bases. In DNA form, the CDR3 reads TGTGCCAGCTCACCGGACAGGGCCGCGAGTAATCAGCCCCAGCATTTT. This encodes CASSPDRAASNQPQHF.